What follows are 27 T cell receptor beta chains derived from one specimen sequenced in a study of technical replicates of blood from a few donors. Method: immunoSEQ multiplex PCR; TCRdb's copy keeps in-frame clones and lacks some. Among approximately 100,000 clones listed, about 94% were seen once. The source material was T cells isolated from PBMCs. These receptor sequences come from a human donor in good health.

The genes are TRBV7-2 and TRBJ1-1; the D gene is possibly TRBD1 (5 bases). V gave up 5 bases and J gave up 4 bases, with 11 bases separating them. Germline CDR1 SGHTA, CDR2 FQGNSA. CDR3 length: 13 residues. The DNA for the CDR3 is TGTGCCAGCAGCCAGGGATTTTTCACTGAAGCTTTCTTT. Translated, it gives CASSQGFFTEAFF.

V is TRBV5-8 and J is TRBJ1-4; possibly TRBD1 for D (6 bases). Germline V lookup: CDR1 SGHTS, CDR2 YDEGEE. The CDR3 contains 15 residues. The ends were cut back, 3 bases at V and 4 bases at J, with 13 bases in the middle. The CDR3 sequence is CASSSGQRYNEKLFF. In DNA form, the CDR3 reads TGTGCCAGCAGCTCCGGACAGCGATATAATGAAAAACTGTTTTTT.

This rearrangement joins TRBV27 to TRBJ1-2, with TRBD1 as a possible D gene (6 bases). This CDR3 has 17 amino acids. Per the germline V gene, CDR1 is MNHEY and CDR2 is SMNVEV (reference sequence). V shed 1 base and J shed 4 bases, with 19 bases lying between them. CDR3 sequence (DNA): TGTGCCAGCAGTTTATTACCTAAACAGGGCGTCCTCTATGGCTACACCTTC. Amino acid sequence: CASSLLPKQGVLYGYTF.

The genes are TRBV27 and TRBJ2-7; 9 bases map to TRBD2. V shed 5 bases and J 3 bases; nucleotides not matched to a gene: 11. Looked up from germline, CDR1 is MNHEY and CDR2 is SMNVEV (reference sequence). This CDR3 is built from 16 residues. The CDR3 loop reads CASSRIAGASRYEQYF. For the CDR3, the DNA is TGTGCCAGCAGTCGTATAGCGGGAGCGAGTCGCTACGAGCAGTACTTC.

The chain recombines TRBV7-5 with TRBJ2-1; TRBD2 is the table's D call and was not checked against the DNA. TRBV7-5 is classified as a pseudogene. The CDR3 loop spans 17 amino acids. The CDR3 spells CVRSLGEDSGPRNEQFF. The CDR3 coding sequence is TGTGTCAGAAGCTTAGGGGAGGATAGCGGGCCTCGGAATGAGCAGTTCTTC.

The rearrangement uses TRBV11-3 and TRBJ2-1; 11 nucleotides align to TRBD2. This CDR3 spans 15 amino acids. V trimming: 5 bases; J trimming: 6 bases; junction bases outside the gene matches: 6. Germline CDR1 is SGHNT and CDR2 is YENEEA. For the CDR3, the DNA is TGTGCCAGCAGCCTAGGGACTAGCGGACTCAATGAGCAGTTCTTC. This translates into CASSLGTSGLNEQFF.

This chain uses TRBV19 with TRBJ2-1, with D possibly being TRBD1 (6 bases). The germline V gene encodes CDR1 LNHDA and CDR2 SQIVND (reference sequence). The CDR3 has 16 amino acids. Deletions cut 10 bases from V and 0 bases from J, with 19 bases between. The CDR3 sequence is CAIEGTGHGSYNEQFF. The CDR3 bases are TGTGCCATAGAAGGAACGGGACACGGCTCCTACAATGAGCAGTTCTTC. Based on the CDR3 plus reference TRBV19 and TRBJ2-1, the full variable domain is DGGITQSPKYLFRKEGQNVTLSCEQNLNHDAMYWYRQDPGQGLRLIYYSQIVNDFQKGDIAEGYSVSREKKESFPLTVTSAQKNPTAFYLCAIEGTGHGSYNEQFFGPGTRLTVL.

The chain links TRBV2 to TRBJ2-2, with D maybe TRBD2 (6 bases). Germline lookup yields CDR1 SNHLY and CDR2 FYNNEI. The CDR3 extends over 17 amino acids. Trimming pared 2 bases from V and 3 bases from J, leaving 16 bases between. CDR3 in DNA: TGTGCCAGCAGTGAAATGTTGGGAGCGGGTTACACCGGGGAGCTGTTTTTT. Translated: CASSEMLGAGYTGELFF.

The chain carries TRBV27 and TRBJ2-7; TRBD1 aligns across 9 bases. Germline CDR1 is MNHEY and CDR2 is SMNVEV (reference sequence). The CDR3 has 15 amino acids. Trimming at V came to 5 bases and at J to 5 bases, leaving 10 bases not matched to a gene. CDR3 residues: CASSLFRDRANEQYF. In DNA form, the CDR3 reads TGTGCCAGCAGTCTCTTCCGGGACAGGGCCAACGAGCAGTACTTC.

The CDR3 reads CASSEGTSGVLYNEQFF. CDR3 DNA sequence: TGCGCCAGCAGTGAGGGGACTAGCGGAGTTTTATACAATGAGCAGTTCTTC. The chain employs TRBV10-1 and TRBJ2-1; the match to TRBD2 covers 11 bases. In germline, CDR1 is WNHNN, CDR2 SYGVQD (reference sequence). V shed 2 bases and J 4 bases; nucleotides not matched to a gene: 7. This CDR3 region has 17 residues.

This rearrangement joins TRBV5-4 to TRBJ2-7, with a tentative D call TRBD1 (6 bases). Deletions cut 4 bases from V and 3 bases from J, with 17 bases between. CDR3 size: 15 residues. Germline V CDR1 and CDR2: SGHNT, YYREEE (reference sequence). The CDR3 DNA follows: TGTGCCAGCAGCGTTAGGGCAGGGGCCCTCTACGAGCAGTACTTC. It translates to CASSVRAGALYEQYF.

The rearrangement links TRBV4-1 to TRBJ2-1; D is possibly TRBD2 (5 bases). This CDR3 region has 14 residues. CDR1 MGHRA and CDR2 YSYEKL come from the germline V gene. The V end was cut by 3 bases, the J end by 1 base, with 7 bases between. The CDR3 is CASSQSGSYNEQFF. DNA for the CDR3: TGCGCCAGCAGCCAGAGCGGTTCCTACAATGAGCAGTTCTTC.

The chain employs TRBV2 and TRBJ2-5; TRBD1 aligns across 12 bases. This CDR3 has 13 residues. V lost 9 bases to trimming and J lost 5 bases; unmatched junction nucleotides: 4. In germline, CDR1 is SNHLY, CDR2 FYNNEI. Here the CDR3 DNA reads TGTGCCAGGGGGACAGGGGGCAGGGAGACCCAGTACTTC. Protein: CARGTGGRETQYF. Full variable domain (rest looked up from reference TRBV2 and TRBJ2-5): EPEVTQTPSHQVTQMGQEVILRCVPISNHLYFYWYRQILGQKVEFLVSFYNNEISEKSEIFDDQFSVERPDGSNFTLKIRSTKLEDSAMYFCARGTGGRETQYFGPGTRLLVL.

The gene calls are TRBV6-5 and TRBJ2-7; TRBD2 matches 8 bases. The germline V gene encodes CDR1 MNHEY and CDR2 SVGAGI. V lost 6 bases, J lost 5 bases, and 12 bases stayed unmatched. The CDR3 consists of 15 residues. CDR3 sequence: CASRDGGGGPNEQYF. The CDR3 DNA reads TGTGCCAGCAGGGATGGTGGCGGGGGGCCCAACGAGCAGTACTTC.

This chain joins TRBV11-2 and TRBJ2-5; D remains unclear. From germline, CDR1 is SGHAT and CDR2 FQNNGV. The CDR3 spans 13 residues. Trimming left V 2 bases short and J 5 bases short, with 9 bases between. The CDR3 spells CASSLFFSETQYF. CDR3 DNA sequence: TGTGCCAGCAGCTTATTTTTTTCGGAGACCCAGTACTTC.

This clone was found a few times. V and J are TRBV7-2 and TRBJ1-5; the D is unclear. The germline V and J ends were trimmed by 1 base and 0 bases, with 4 bases remaining between them. Germline V gene lookup returns CDR1 SGHTA and CDR2 FQGNSA. The length of the CDR3 is 14 residues. In DNA form, the CDR3 reads TGTGCCAGCAGCTTAGACATTAGCAATCAGCCCCAGCATTTT. Translating gives CASSLDISNQPQHF.

The V gene is TRBV21-1, the J gene TRBJ2-3; the table assigns TRBD1, which was not confirmed against the DNA. TRBV21-1 is given as a pseudogene. The CDR3 has 14 residues. CDR3 region: CASSRDRGRDPQYF. The DNA of the CDR3 is TGTGCCAGCAGCAGAGACAGGGGAAGAGATCCGCAGTATTTT.

The CDR3 DNA reads as TGTGCCAGCAGCCCGGGCGGAGGACAGTCGAACACTGAAGCTTTCTTT. As protein: CASSPGGGQSNTEAFF. This chain links TRBV5-4 with TRBJ1-1, with D tentatively TRBD1 (6 bases). The germline V and J ends were trimmed by 4 bases and 1 base, with 17 bases remaining between them. This CDR3 spans 16 amino acids. Germline values: CDR1 SGHNT, CDR2 YYREEE (reference sequence).

This sequence joins TRBV27 and TRBJ2-7, with 7 bases identical to TRBD2. V trimming: 0 bases; J trimming: 0 bases; junction bases outside the gene matches: 5. Per the germline V gene, CDR1 is MNHEY and CDR2 is SMNVEV (reference sequence). CDR3 size: 16 residues. In nucleotides, the CDR3 is TGTGCCAGCAGTTTATCGGGGGAGGGCCTCTCCTACGAGCAGTACTTC. It yields the protein CASSLSGEGLSYEQYF.

The chain recombines TRBV2 with TRBJ1-6, with D unresolved. Trimming left V 3 bases short and J 2 bases short, with 5 bases between. Germline assignment: CDR1 SNHLY and CDR2 FYNNEI. The CDR3 totals 14 residues. CDR3 loop: CASSDKTYNSPLHF. CDR3 DNA sequence: TGTGCCAGCAGTGACAAAACCTATAATTCACCCCTCCACTTT.

This clone was picked up one time. The CDR3 spells CASSSSRLRETQYF. DNA of the CDR3: TGTGCCAGCAGCTCCTCCCGGCTGAGGGAGACCCAGTACTTC. This chain connects TRBV13 to TRBJ2-5; D gene ambiguous. Germline CDR1 and CDR2: PRHDT and FYEKMQ (reference sequence). V was trimmed by 4 bases and J by 5 bases, leaving 14 bases between them. CDR3 length: 14 amino acids.

Concerning this clone: Within the sample, other DNA sequences also encode this same CDR3. The V gene is TRBV5-6, the J gene TRBJ2-7; tentative D call: TRBD1 (6 bases). The ends were cut back, 4 bases at V and 3 bases at J, with 11 bases in the middle. CDR1 is SGHDT and CDR2 is YYEEEE in the germline V gene. This CDR3 is built from 13 residues. The DNA of the CDR3 is TGTGCCAGCAGCCCGACAGGTAGCTACGAGCAGTACTTC. This codes for CASSPTGSYEQYF.

This clone was seen a single time. V gene TRBV27 combines with J gene TRBJ1-2; D might be TRBD1 (5 bases). V lost 2 bases to trimming and J lost 2 bases, with 12 bases between them. This CDR3 has 15 amino acids. The germline V gene has CDR1 MNHEY and CDR2 SMNVEV (reference sequence). CDR3: CASSLNRRGNYGYTF. The CDR3 DNA reads TGTGCCAGCAGTTTAAACAGGCGAGGAAACTATGGCTACACCTTC.

The chain recombines TRBV27 with TRBJ2-5; the D is unclear. Looked up from germline, CDR1 is MNHEY and CDR2 is SMNVEV (reference sequence). This CDR3 has 14 residues. V lost 4 bases, J lost 8 bases, and 17 bases lay in between. CDR3 in amino acids: CASSSLDTPSTQYF. The CDR3 DNA follows: TGTGCCAGCAGTTCCCTAGATACCCCATCAACCCAGTACTTC.

The V and J genes are TRBV21-1 and TRBJ2-5; TRBD2 is taken as the D call from the table, unchecked against the DNA. TRBV21-1 is deemed a pseudogene. The CDR3 contains 12 residues. CDR3 residues: CASSNGGETQYF. Written as DNA, the CDR3 is TGTGCCAGCAGCAATGGGGGGGAGACCCAGTACTTC.

In this sample, this clone turned up once. The CDR3 nucleotides read TGTGCCAGCAGTGTCCCTAGCGGCACAGATACGCAGTATTTT. Translation: CASSVPSGTDTQYF. The V and J genes are TRBV2 and TRBJ2-3, with a tentative D call TRBD2 (6 bases). V dropped 4 bases and J dropped 1 base, with 9 bases sitting between them. The germline gives CDR1 SNHLY, CDR2 FYNNEI. CDR3 length: 14 amino acids.

The DNA for the CDR3 is TGCGCCAGCAGCGTCGGGGGTGGCGGCTATGGCTACACCTTC. Protein product: CASSVGGGGYGYTF. This rearrangement joins TRBV5-1 to TRBJ1-2; perhaps TRBD1 as D (5 bases). The CDR3 sequence is 14 residues long. V gave up 4 bases and J gave up 4 bases, with 14 bases separating them. CDR1 and CDR2 from the germline V gene are SGHRS and YFSETQ.